Listed below are T cell receptor beta chains from one sample, sequenced in a study of human T cells and chemical hapten exposure. From the RACE reads, TCRdb called clonotypes with MiXCR, one entry per CDR3 protein. The repertoire holds 50,000 to 65,000 distinct CDR3 sequences, with approximately 6.7% as singletons. Sequencing was performed on whole blood, taken in connection with sensitization to the hapten diphenylcyclopropenone (DPC). All receptors come from a woman aged 25-40 years with alopecia areata. Some clones in this sample may be carry-over from other donors' samples. Both conserved end residues are part of each CDR3. D genes are given only for firm matches. Size is stated for part of the rows, as once, few or many counts, or as a class when the clone is expanded.

D | size | J | V | DNA | CDR3
- | few | TRBJ1-2 | TRBV18 | TGTGCCAGCTCACCCGGGGGCAACTATGGCGACACCTTC | CASSPGGNYGDTF
- | few | TRBJ1-2 | TRBV7-9 | TGTGCCAGCAGCTTAGAACCCCGACAGGCCTCTAACTATGGCTACACCTTC | CASSLEPRQASNYGYTF
- | - | TRBJ1-1 | TRBV6-1 | TGTGCCAGCTCTACAGCGAACACTGAAGCTTTCTTT | CASSTANTEAFF
- | - | TRBJ2-1 | TRBV3-1 | TGTGCCAGCAGCCAAGATAGGCGCCTTGCCTACAATGAGCAGTTCTTC | CASSQDRRLAYNEQFF
- | many | TRBJ2-3 | TRBV20-1 | TGCAGTGAACTAGATAGGGATACGCAGTATTTT | CSELDRDTQYF
- | many | TRBJ2-5 | TRBV5-1 | TGCGCCAGCAGCTTGGGTACAGGGAAAGAGACCCAGTACTTC | CASSLGTGKETQYF
- | many | TRBJ1-5 | TRBV6-5 | TGTGCCAGCAGTTACTCTACCCAGGGCAATCAGCCCCAGCATTTT | CASSYSTQGNQPQHF
TRBD1 | few | TRBJ1-4 | TRBV29-1 | TGCAGCGTCCAATTATCCGGGACAGGGAATGAAAAACTGTTTTTT | CSVQLSGTGNEKLFF
- | many | TRBJ2-3 | TRBV4-1 | TGCGCCAGCAGCCCAACAGTCTATACGCAGTATTTT | CASSPTVYTQYF
- | many | TRBJ2-7 | TRBV20-1 | TGCAGTGCTAGGGGGGGTATCGACTACGAGCAGTACTTC | CSARGGIDYEQYF
TRBD1 | - | TRBJ1-5 | TRBV6-1 | TGTGCCAGCAGTGAAAAGGGGGACAGGGGGCGAAACAATCAGCCCCAGCATTTT | CASSEKGDRGRNNQPQHF
- | many | TRBJ2-2 | TRBV6-5 | TGTGCCAGCAGACAGGACGCACCGAACACCGGGGAGCTGTTTTTT | CASRQDAPNTGELFF
- | - | TRBJ1-2 | TRBV3-1 | TGTGCCAGCAGCCGAGCAACTGAGTTTCCTTATGGCTACACCTTC | CASSRATEFPYGYTF
- | many | TRBJ2-7 | TRBV20-1 | TGCAGTGCTCCACAAAGGGTCTCCACCACCTACGAGCAGTACTTC | CSAPQRVSTTYEQYF
- | - | TRBJ2-4 | TRBV2 | TGTGCCATCGCCGAACGAAACATTCAGTACTTC | CAIAERNIQYF
- | - | TRBJ2-3 | TRBV4-1 | TGCGCCAGCAGCCAAGATCGTTCAATAGCGGAGCTGACAGATACGCAGTATTTT | CASSQDRSIAELTDTQYF
TRBD1 | - | TRBJ1-5 | TRBV3-1 | TGTGCCAGCAGCCGAGGGACAGGAGGGAGGAGCAATCAGCCCCAGCATTTT | CASSRGTGGRSNQPQHF
- | many | TRBJ1-5 | TRBV12-3/TRBV12-4 | TGTGCCAGCAGTTTAGGGGGATGGGATCAGCCCCAGCATTTT | CASSLGGWDQPQHF
- | many | TRBJ2-2 | TRBV2 | TGTGCCAGCAGTTACACCGGGGAGCTGTTTTTT | CASSYTGELFF
TRBD2 | - | TRBJ2-5 | TRBV7-9 | TGTGCCAGCAGCTTATATTTAGCGGGGTATTTGGAGACCCAGTACTTC | CASSLYLAGYLETQYF
TRBD1 | medium-sized | TRBJ2-5 | TRBV11-2 | TGTGCCAGCAGCTTATTCGACAGGGCCCAAGAGACCCAGTACTTC | CASSLFDRAQETQYF
- | - | TRBJ2-7 | TRBV11-2 | TGTGCCAGCAGCCATGCCGATACTTCTCCCTACGAGCAGTACTTC | CASSHADTSPYEQYF
- | many | TRBJ2-7 | TRBV9 | TGTGCCAGCAGCCCGAGGTCGGCAGGGCCCTTCGGGGAGCAGTACTTC | CASSPRSAGPFGEQYF
- | many | TRBJ1-1 | TRBV29-1 | TGCAGCGTTGAAACGCAGATGAACACTGAAGCTTTCTTT | CSVETQMNTEAFF
- | many | TRBJ1-6 | TRBV7-9 | TGTGCCAGCAGCTTAGCGTTTGGACCACGGGTCCCACCCCTCCACTTT | CASSLAFGPRVPPLHF
- | many | TRBJ2-2 | TRBV14 | TGTGCCAGCAGCCAGATGAGCGGAGTCACCGGGGAGCTGTTTTTT | CASSQMSGVTGELFF
- | many | TRBJ1-5 | TRBV6-1 | TGTGCCAGCAGTGAAAGGGGGGCCACTAGCAATCAGCCCCAGCATTTT | CASSERGATSNQPQHF
- | many | TRBJ1-1 | TRBV27 | TGTGCCAGCAGTCCCCCCGAGGAGATTCCCAACACTGAAGCTTTCTTT | CASSPPEEIPNTEAFF
- | - | TRBJ2-7 | TRBV5-1 | TGCGCCAGCAGCTTGGGATTGAGGGTGGAGGAGCAGTACTTC | CASSLGLRVEEQYF
- | many | TRBJ1-2 | TRBV19 | TGTGCCAGTAGTATAACCCTTTCGAGGGACGTTGGCTACACCTTC | CASSITLSRDVGYTF
TRBD1 | many | TRBJ2-5 | TRBV30 | TGTGCCTGGACTTGCGACAGGGATCACCCTCGAGGGACCCAGTACTTC | CAWTCDRDHPRGTQYF
- | many | TRBJ2-4 | TRBV12-3/TRBV12-4 | TGTGCCAGCTCGTTCGTGATAAACATTCAGTACTTC | CASSFVINIQYF
- | many | TRBJ2-3 | TRBV3-1 | TGTGCCAGCAGCCAACTGGCAGATACGCAGTATTTT | CASSQLADTQYF
TRBD1 | many | TRBJ1-2 | TRBV23-1 | TGCGCCAGCCAAGGGACAGAATCCTATGGCTACACCTTC | CASQGTESYGYTF
- | many | TRBJ1-6 | TRBV13 | TGTGCCAGCAGCTTTCTTACAGGAGGTAATTCACCCCTCCACTTT | CASSFLTGGNSPLHF
- | - | TRBJ2-1 | TRBV7-3 | TGTGCCAGCAGCTTAGGCGGGCAGCAGGATTACAACAATGAGCAGTTCTTC | CASSLGGQQDYNNEQFF
TRBD1 | - | TRBJ1-6 | TRBV27 | TGTGCCAGCAGTTTAGGGCGGGACAGAGGAAGACCCCTCCACTTT | CASSLGRDRGRPLHF
- | many | TRBJ1-5 | TRBV7-9 | TGTGCCAGCAGCTTAGCAGGGCAGGGAAGGCATCAGCCCCAGCATTTT | CASSLAGQGRHQPQHF
- | many | TRBJ1-1 | TRBV20-1 | TGCAGTGCTATGGGGCCCAACACTGAAGCTTTCTTT | CSAMGPNTEAFF
- | many | TRBJ1-2 | TRBV11-1 | TGTGCCAGCAGCTTATCACAAACCTATGGCTACACCTTC | CASSLSQTYGYTF
- | many | TRBJ1-1 | TRBV20-1 | TGCAGTGCTAGCACTACGAGGGGGGGCCCACCTATAATGAACACTGAAGCTTTCTTT | CSASTTRGGPPIMNTEAFF
- | few | TRBJ1-6 | TRBV5-6 | TGTGCCAGCAGATGGAGCGACGATTCACCCCTCCACTTT | CASRWSDDSPLHF
- | many | TRBJ1-1 | TRBV20-1 | TGCAGTGCTAGAGATGAATGGGCGAACACTGAAGCTTTCTTT | CSARDEWANTEAFF
TRBD1 | - | TRBJ2-7 | TRBV7-9 | TGTGCCAGCAGCTCCCCACCCACAGGGGTGAATGAGCAGTACTTC | CASSSPPTGVNEQYF
TRBD2 | - | TRBJ2-6 | TRBV14 | TGTGCCAGTTCCGAAGCGGGGGCGCGCTCTGGGGCCAACGTCCTGACTTTC | CASSEAGARSGANVLTF
TRBD2 | many | TRBJ2-3 | TRBV18 | TGTGCCAGCTCACCACTGGCTAGCGGGGGCACAGATACGCAGTATTTT | CASSPLASGGTDTQYF
- | many | TRBJ1-2 | TRBV7-9 | TGTGCCAGCAGCTTAGCGGGCACTAACTATGGCTACACCTTC | CASSLAGTNYGYTF
- | many | TRBJ1-6 | TRBV10-3 | TGTGCCATCAGTGAGAGGGAGGGGAATTCACCCCTCCACTTT | CAISEREGNSPLHF
TRBD1 | many | TRBJ1-6 | TRBV25-1 | TGTGCCAGCAGTGAAGGAGGGGGCTCTTCACCCCTCCACTTT | CASSEGGGSSPLHF